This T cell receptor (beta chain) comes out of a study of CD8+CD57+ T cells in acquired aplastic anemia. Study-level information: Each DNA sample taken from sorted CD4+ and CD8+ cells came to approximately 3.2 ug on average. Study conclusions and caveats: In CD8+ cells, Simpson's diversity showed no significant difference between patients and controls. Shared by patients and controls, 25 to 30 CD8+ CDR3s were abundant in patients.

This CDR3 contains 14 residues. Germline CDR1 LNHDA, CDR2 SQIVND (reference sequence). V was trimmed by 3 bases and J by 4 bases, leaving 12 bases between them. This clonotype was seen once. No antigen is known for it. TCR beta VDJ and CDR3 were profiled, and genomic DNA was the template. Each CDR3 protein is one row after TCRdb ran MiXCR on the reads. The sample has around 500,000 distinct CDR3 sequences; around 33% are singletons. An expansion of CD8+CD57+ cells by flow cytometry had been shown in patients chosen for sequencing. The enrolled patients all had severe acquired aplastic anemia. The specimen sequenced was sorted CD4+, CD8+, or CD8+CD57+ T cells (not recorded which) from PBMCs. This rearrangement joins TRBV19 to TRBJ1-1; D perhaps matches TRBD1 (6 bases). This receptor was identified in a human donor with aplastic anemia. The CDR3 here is CASSIPGVRTEAFF. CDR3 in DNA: TGTGCCAGTAGTATCCCAGGGGTACGCACTGAAGCTTTCTTT.